This is a list of T cell receptor beta chains from one sample in a study of blood T cell repertoires in COVID-19. The method was immunoSEQ multiplex PCR; TCRdb's version includes in-frame clones alone and lacks a portion of them. This table holds a few hundred thousand clones, roughly 80% found once. The sequenced material came from peripheral blood. These receptor sequences come from a man in his 60s who had recovered from COVID-19. The CDR3 runs from the conserved cysteine through the conserved F or W. The D gene is left open where the match is weak. Clone size appears in some rows only: once, few, many, or a class for an expanded clone.

V gene,clone size,J gene,D gene,CDR3 protein,CDR3 DNA
TRBV6-1,.,TRBJ2-7,TRBD1,CASSGSLGQGAYEQYF,TGTGCCAGCAGTGGTTCTTTGGGACAGGGGGCCTACGAGCAGTACTTC
TRBV10-3,.,TRBJ1-1,TRBD1,CAISESNRGTEAFF,TGTGCCATCAGTGAGTCGAACAGGGGGACTGAAGCTTTCTTT
TRBV19,.,TRBJ1-1,.,CASSTGQFAEAFF,TGTGCCAGTAGTACCGGACAGTTCGCTGAAGCTTTCTTT
TRBV11-3,few,TRBJ2-7,TRBD2,CASSLGGGREDEQYF,TGTGCCAGCAGCTTAGGAGGCGGGAGAGAGGACGAGCAGTACTTC
TRBV5-4,.,TRBJ2-3,TRBD1,CASRFTGGPDTQYF,TGTGCCAGCAGATTCACAGGGGGCCCAGATACGCAGTATTTT
TRBV19,.,TRBJ1-2,TRBD1,CASSPRTGSNYGYTF,TGTGCCAGTAGCCCCCGGACAGGAAGTAACTATGGCTACACCTTC
TRBV3-1/TRBV3-2,once,TRBJ1-2,.,CASSHRSYGYTF,TGTGCCAGCAGCCATAGATCTTATGGCTACACCTTC
TRBV5-4,.,TRBJ1-2,.,CASSPAVRLGYGYTF,TGTGCCAGCAGCCCCGCGGTCCGCCTCGGGTATGGCTACACCTTC
TRBV29-1,.,TRBJ2-7,TRBD1,CSVEEPDRGSYEQYF,TGCAGCGTTGAAGAACCGGACAGGGGCTCCTACGAGCAGTACTTC
TRBV27,.,TRBJ2-1,.,CASITGWGGLNEQFF,TGTGCCAGCATAACGGGCTGGGGGGGCTTGAATGAGCAGTTCTTC
TRBV9,.,TRBJ1-2,.,CASSVENDGEGQAF,TGTGCCAGCAGCGTAGAGAATGATGGGGAGGGCCAGGCCTTC
TRBV7-8,once,TRBJ1-6,.,CASSLAVSGPYNSPLHF,TGTGCCAGCAGCTTAGCGGTTTCTGGGCCTTATAATTCACCCCTCCACTTT
TRBV2,.,TRBJ2-1,.,CASSESHWGYEQFF,TGTGCCAGCAGCGAAAGTCATTGGGGCTATGAGCAGTTCTTC
TRBV6-6,.,TRBJ1-2,TRBD1,CASRTGKDGYTF,TGTGCCAGCAGGACAGGGAAAGATGGCTACACCTTC
TRBV19,.,TRBJ2-7,TRBD1,CASRLGQGGEQYF,TGTGCCAGTAGGCTCGGACAGGGGGGCGAGCAGTACTTC
TRBV2,once,TRBJ2-7,TRBD2,CASGLAGGGSYEQYF,TGTGCCAGCGGACTAGCGGGAGGCGGCTCCTACGAGCAGTACTTC
TRBV9,.,TRBJ1-2,TRBD1,CASSLGQGGYGYTF,TGTGCCAGCAGCCTAGGACAGGGTGGCTATGGCTACACCTTC
TRBV4-1,.,TRBJ2-5,TRBD2,CASSPGLAGTPQETQYF,TGCGCCAGCAGCCCGGGGCTAGCGGGAACCCCGCAAGAGACCCAGTACTTC
TRBV6-5,.,TRBJ1-4,.,CASSYSMAGREKLFF,TGTGCCAGCAGTTACTCGATGGCAGGGCGTGAAAAACTGTTTTTT
TRBV6-5,.,TRBJ1-1,.,CASIPRGRNTEAFF,TGTGCCAGCATCCCCAGGGGACGGAACACTGAAGCTTTCTTT
TRBV7-2,.,TRBJ2-1,.,CASSLEGSRNEQFF,TGTGCCAGCAGCTTAGAGGGGTCCCGCAATGAGCAGTTCTTC
TRBV5-1,.,TRBJ2-7,TRBD2,CASSLGLAGGPDEQYF,TGCGCCAGCAGCTTGGGACTAGCGGGAGGGCCCGACGAGCAGTACTTC
TRBV2,.,TRBJ1-2,.,CASSEPKGGIYGYTF,TGTGCCAGCAGTGAGCCTAAGGGGGGGATCTATGGCTACACCTTC
TRBV18,few,TRBJ1-6,TRBD1,CASSLTGEYSPLHF,TGTGCCAGCTCACTAACAGGGGAGTATTCACCCCTCCACTTT
TRBV15,.,TRBJ1-5,.,CATSRVTGYGGVQPQHF,TGTGCCACCAGCAGAGTCACTGGGTACGGAGGGGTACAGCCCCAGCATTTT
TRBV19,.,TRBJ2-7,.,CASSPAGSTYEQYF,TGTGCCAGTAGTCCCGCCGGGTCAACCTACGAGCAGTACTTC
TRBV28,.,TRBJ1-1,TRBD1,CASSSPGQGTLNTEAFF,TGTGCCAGCAGTTCCCCGGGACAGGGGACACTGAACACTGAAGCTTTCTTT
TRBV12-3/TRBV12-4,.,TRBJ2-4,.,CASSTQRGYIQYF,TGTGCCAGCAGTACACAAAGGGGGTACATTCAGTACTTC
TRBV18,.,TRBJ2-5,TRBD2,CASSPMAGRAGETQYF,TGTGCCAGCTCACCAATGGCCGGGAGGGCCGGTGAGACCCAGTACTTC
TRBV30,.,TRBJ1-3,.,CAWSLVHSSGNTIYF,TGTGCCTGGAGTCTCGTCCACTCCTCTGGAAACACCATATATTTT
TRBV11-2,.,TRBJ2-1,TRBD2,CASSATPLAVSYNEQFF,TGTGCCAGCAGCGCCACGCCACTAGCGGTCTCATACAATGAGCAGTTCTTC
TRBV6-1,.,TRBJ1-2,.,CASSETQGDYGYTF,TGTGCCAGCAGTGAAACACAGGGAGACTATGGCTACACCTTC
TRBV7-2,.,TRBJ2-7,.,CASSLGGLLEQYF,TGTGCCAGCAGCTTAGGAGGACTCCTCGAGCAGTACTTC
TRBV5-6,few,TRBJ1-2,.,CASSLEGARGGYTF,TGTGCCAGCAGCTTGGAGGGTGCCCGGGGAGGCTACACCTTC
TRBV28,.,TRBJ2-5,TRBD2,CASSPSSGGRGYQETQYF,TGTGCCAGCAGCCCCTCGAGCGGGGGGCGGGGTTACCAAGAGACCCAGTACTTC
TRBV6-6,few,TRBJ1-1,TRBD1,CASSYSRAGGTEAFF,TGTGCCAGCAGTTACTCGAGGGCAGGGGGCACTGAAGCTTTCTTT
TRBV7-6,.,TRBJ1-3,TRBD1,CASSLQTGTFSGNTIYF,TGTGCCAGCAGCCTACAGACAGGGACCTTCTCTGGAAACACCATATATTTT
TRBV6-6,once,TRBJ2-7,.,CASSSPSYEQYF,TGTGCCAGCAGTTCTCCCTCCTACGAGCAGTACTTC
TRBV7-6,.,TRBJ1-1,.,CASSLTGLLLNTEAFF,TGTGCCAGCAGCTTAACAGGGCTGTTACTGAACACTGAAGCTTTCTTT
TRBV2,.,TRBJ2-7,.,CASSEGSGSRVSYEQYF,TGTGCCAGCAGTGAAGGGAGCGGCAGCCGGGTATCCTACGAGCAGTACTTC
TRBV2,once,TRBJ2-4,.,CASSEELPKNIQYF,TGTGCCAGCAGTGAAGAGCTGCCCAAAAACATTCAGTACTTC
TRBV19,.,TRBJ1-6,TRBD1,CASSPGQATHSSSYNSPLHF,TGTGCCAGTAGCCCGGGACAGGCGACTCACTCAAGCTCCTATAATTCACCCCTCCACTTT
TRBV7-6,.,TRBJ2-1,TRBD1,CASKGTENNEQFF,TGTGCCAGTAAAGGGACAGAAAATAATGAGCAGTTCTTC
TRBV6-4,.,TRBJ2-3,TRBD1,CASSDSWTGPDTQYF,TGTGCCAGCAGTGACTCTTGGACAGGCCCGGATACGCAGTATTTT
TRBV5-8,.,TRBJ1-6,.,CASSLRGSYNSPLHF,TGTGCCAGCAGCTTGAGGGGCTCCTATAATTCACCCCTCCACTTT
TRBV19,.,TRBJ2-3,TRBD2,CASGRAGTDTQYF,TGTGCCAGCGGGAGGGCCGGCACAGATACGCAGTATTTT
TRBV19,.,TRBJ1-5,TRBD1,CATQQGMRPQHF,TGTGCCACCCAACAGGGGATGCGGCCCCAGCATTTT
TRBV29-1,once,TRBJ2-6,.,CSVEDPMGRVSSGANVLTF,TGCAGCGTTGAAGATCCGATGGGCAGGGTAAGCTCTGGGGCCAACGTCCTGACTTTC
TRBV9,once,TRBJ1-6,TRBD1,CASSTTGGNSPLHF,TGTGCCAGCAGCACGACAGGGGGTAATTCACCCCTCCACTTT
TRBV5-6,.,TRBJ1-1,.,CASSSTDNTEAFF,TGTGCCAGCAGCTCGACAGATAACACTGAAGCTTTCTTT
TRBV13,.,TRBJ1-6,.,CASRSSYNSPLHF,TGTGCCAGCAGGAGCTCCTATAATTCACCCCTCCACTTT
TRBV9,.,TRBJ2-1,.,CASSATNEQFF,TGTGCCAGCAGCGCAACAAATGAGCAGTTCTTC